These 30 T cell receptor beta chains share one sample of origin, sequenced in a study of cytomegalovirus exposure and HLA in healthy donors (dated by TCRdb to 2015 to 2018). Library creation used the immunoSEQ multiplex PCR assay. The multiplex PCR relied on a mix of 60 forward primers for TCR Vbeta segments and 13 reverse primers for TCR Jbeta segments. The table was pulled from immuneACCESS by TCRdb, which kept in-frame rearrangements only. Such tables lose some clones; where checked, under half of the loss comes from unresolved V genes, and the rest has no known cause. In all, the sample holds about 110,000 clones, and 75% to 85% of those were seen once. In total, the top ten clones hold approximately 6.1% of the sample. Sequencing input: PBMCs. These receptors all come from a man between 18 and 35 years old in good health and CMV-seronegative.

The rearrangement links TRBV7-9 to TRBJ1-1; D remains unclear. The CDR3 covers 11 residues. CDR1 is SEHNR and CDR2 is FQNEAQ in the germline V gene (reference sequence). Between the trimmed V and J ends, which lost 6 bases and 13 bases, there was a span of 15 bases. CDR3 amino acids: CASSSLKSGFF. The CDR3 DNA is TGTGCCAGCAGTTCCCTTAAGTCAGGTTTCTTT.

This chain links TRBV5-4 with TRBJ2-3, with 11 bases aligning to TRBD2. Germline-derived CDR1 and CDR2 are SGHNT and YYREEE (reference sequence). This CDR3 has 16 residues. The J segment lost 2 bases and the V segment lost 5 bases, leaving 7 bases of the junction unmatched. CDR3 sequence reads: CASSVAGGTATDTQYF. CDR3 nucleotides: TGTGCCAGCAGTGTAGCGGGAGGGACTGCCACAGATACGCAGTATTTT. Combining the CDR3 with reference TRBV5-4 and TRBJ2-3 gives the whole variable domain ETGVTQSPTHLIKTRGQQVTLRCSSQSGHNTVSWYQQALGQGPQFIFQYYREEENGRGNFPPRFSGLQFPNYSSELNVNALELDDSALYLCASSVAGGTATDTQYFGPGTRLTVL.

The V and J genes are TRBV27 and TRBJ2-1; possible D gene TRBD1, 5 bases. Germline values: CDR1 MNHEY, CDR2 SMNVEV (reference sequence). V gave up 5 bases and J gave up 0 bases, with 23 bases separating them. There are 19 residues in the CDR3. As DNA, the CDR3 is TGTGCCAGCAGTCCGGACATGCCCGTCAGGACGAGCTCCTACAATGAGCAGTTCTTC. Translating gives CASSPDMPVRTSSYNEQFF.

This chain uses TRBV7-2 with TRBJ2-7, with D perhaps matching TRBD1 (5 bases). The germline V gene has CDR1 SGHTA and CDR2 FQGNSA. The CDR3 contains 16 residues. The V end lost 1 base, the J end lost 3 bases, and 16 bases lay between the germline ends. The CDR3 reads CASSLDTGLYGYEQYF. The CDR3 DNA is TGTGCCAGCAGCTTAGACACAGGTCTTTACGGCTACGAGCAGTACTTC. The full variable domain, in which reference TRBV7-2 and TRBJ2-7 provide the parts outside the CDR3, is GAGVSQSPSNKVTEKGKDVELRCDPISGHTALYWYRQSLGQGLEFLIYFQGNSAPDKSGLPSDRFSAERTGGSVSTLTIQRTQQEDSAVYLCASSLDTGLYGYEQYFGPGTRLTVT.

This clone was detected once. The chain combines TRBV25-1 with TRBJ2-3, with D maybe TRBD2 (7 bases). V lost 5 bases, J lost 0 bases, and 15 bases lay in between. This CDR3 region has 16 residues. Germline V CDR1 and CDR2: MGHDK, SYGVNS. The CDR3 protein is CASSPRGASSTDTQYF. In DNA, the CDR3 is TGTGCCAGCAGTCCTCGGGGGGCGAGCAGCACAGATACGCAGTATTTT.

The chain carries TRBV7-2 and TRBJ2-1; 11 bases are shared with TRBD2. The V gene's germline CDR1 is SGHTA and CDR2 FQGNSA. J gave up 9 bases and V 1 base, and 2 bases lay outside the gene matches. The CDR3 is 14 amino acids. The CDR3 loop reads CASSLGLAGTEQFF. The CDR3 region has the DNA TGTGCCAGCAGCTTAGGACTAGCGGGGACTGAGCAGTTCTTC. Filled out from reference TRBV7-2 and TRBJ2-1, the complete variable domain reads GAGVSQSPSNKVTEKGKDVELRCDPISGHTALYWYRQSLGQGLEFLIYFQGNSAPDKSGLPSDRFSAERTGGSVSTLTIQRTQQEDSAVYLCASSLGLAGTEQFFGPGTRLTVL.

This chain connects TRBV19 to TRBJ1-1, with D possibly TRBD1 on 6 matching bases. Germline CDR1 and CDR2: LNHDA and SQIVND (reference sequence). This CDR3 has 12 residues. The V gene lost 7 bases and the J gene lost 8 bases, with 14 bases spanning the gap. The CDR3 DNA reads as TGTGCCAGTATCCCAAGAACAGGGGAAGCTTTCTTT. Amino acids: CASIPRTGEAFF.

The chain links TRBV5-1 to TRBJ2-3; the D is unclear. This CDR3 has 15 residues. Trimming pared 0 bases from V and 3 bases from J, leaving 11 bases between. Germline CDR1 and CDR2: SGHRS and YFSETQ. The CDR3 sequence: CASSLVAADTDTQYF. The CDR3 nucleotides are TGCGCCAGCAGCTTGGTAGCAGCCGATACAGATACGCAGTATTTT.

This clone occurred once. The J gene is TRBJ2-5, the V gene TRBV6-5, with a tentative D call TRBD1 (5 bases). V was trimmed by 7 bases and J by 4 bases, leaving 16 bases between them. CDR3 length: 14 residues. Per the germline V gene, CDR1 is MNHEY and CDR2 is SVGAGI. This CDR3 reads CASNLNQGPETQYF. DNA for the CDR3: TGTGCCAGCAATTTAAATCAGGGCCCAGAGACCCAGTACTTC.

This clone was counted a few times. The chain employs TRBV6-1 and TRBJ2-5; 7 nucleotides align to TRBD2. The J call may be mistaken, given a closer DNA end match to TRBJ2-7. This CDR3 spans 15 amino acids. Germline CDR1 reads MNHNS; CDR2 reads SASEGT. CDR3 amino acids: CASSEAWEGKSEQYF. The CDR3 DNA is TGTGCCAGCAGTGAAGCGTGGGAGGGAAAGAGCGAGCAGTACTTC.

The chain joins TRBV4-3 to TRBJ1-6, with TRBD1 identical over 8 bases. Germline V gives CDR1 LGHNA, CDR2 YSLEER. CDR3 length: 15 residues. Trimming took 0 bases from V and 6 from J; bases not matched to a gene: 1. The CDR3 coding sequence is TGCGCCAGCAGCCAAGAAGACAGGGGTAATTCACCCCTCCACTTT. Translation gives CASSQEDRGNSPLHF.

CDR3 nucleotide sequence: TGTGCCAGCAGCTTAGATATCGATCAGCCCCAGCATTTT. Translating it yields CASSLDIDQPQHF. This chain links TRBV11-3 with TRBJ1-5; no firm D call. This CDR3 is 13 amino acids long. Germline CDR1 reads SGHNT; CDR2 reads YENEEA. V lost 0 bases and J 5 bases, leaving 5 bases between the germline ends.

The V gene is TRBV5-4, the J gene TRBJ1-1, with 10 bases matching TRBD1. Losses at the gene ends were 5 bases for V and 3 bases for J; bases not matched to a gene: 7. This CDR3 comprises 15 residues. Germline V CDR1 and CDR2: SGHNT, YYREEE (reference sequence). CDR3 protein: CASRSGTGVDTEAFF. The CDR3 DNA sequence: TGTGCCAGCAGGTCCGGGACAGGGGTGGACACTGAAGCTTTCTTT.

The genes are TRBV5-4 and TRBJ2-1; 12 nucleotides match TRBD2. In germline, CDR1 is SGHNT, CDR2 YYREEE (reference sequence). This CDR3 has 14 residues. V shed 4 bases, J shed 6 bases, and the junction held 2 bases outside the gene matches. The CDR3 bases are TGTGCCAGCAGCCTGGGACTAGCGGGCAATGAGCAGTTCTTC. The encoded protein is CASSLGLAGNEQFF.

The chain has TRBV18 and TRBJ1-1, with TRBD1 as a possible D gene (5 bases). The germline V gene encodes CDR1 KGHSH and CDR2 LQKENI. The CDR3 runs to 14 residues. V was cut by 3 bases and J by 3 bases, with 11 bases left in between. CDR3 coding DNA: TGTGCCAGCTCACCTGGCGGGGGGTACACTGAAGCTTTCTTT. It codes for CASSPGGGYTEAFF.

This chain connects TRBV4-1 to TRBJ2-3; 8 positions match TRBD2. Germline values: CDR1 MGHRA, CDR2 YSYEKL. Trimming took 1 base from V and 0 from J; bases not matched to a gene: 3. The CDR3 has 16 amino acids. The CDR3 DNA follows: TGCGCCAGCAGCCAAGTTAGCGGGATTAGCACAGATACGCAGTATTTT. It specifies CASSQVSGISTDTQYF.

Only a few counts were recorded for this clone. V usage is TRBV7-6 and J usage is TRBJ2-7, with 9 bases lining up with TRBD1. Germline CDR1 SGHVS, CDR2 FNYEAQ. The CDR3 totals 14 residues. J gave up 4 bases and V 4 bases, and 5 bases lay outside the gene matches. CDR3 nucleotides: TGTGCCAGCAGCTACGGACAGGGGAATTACGAGCAGTACTTC. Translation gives CASSYGQGNYEQYF.

The CDR3: CASSLVEGTAEQYF. In DNA, the CDR3 is TGCGCCAGCAGCCTGGTGGAGGGAACGGCCGAGCAGTACTTC. The rearrangement links TRBV4-3 to TRBJ2-7; perhaps TRBD2 as D (6 bases). Trimming cost V 4 bases and J 6 bases, with 16 bases left between them. Germline lookup yields CDR1 LGHNA and CDR2 YSLEER. The CDR3 covers 14 residues.

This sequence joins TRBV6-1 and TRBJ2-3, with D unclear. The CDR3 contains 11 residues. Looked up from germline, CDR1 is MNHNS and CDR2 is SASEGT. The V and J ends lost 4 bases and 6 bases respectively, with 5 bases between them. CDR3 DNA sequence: TGTGCCAGCAGTGTGGCCGATACGCAGTATTTT. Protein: CASSVADTQYF.

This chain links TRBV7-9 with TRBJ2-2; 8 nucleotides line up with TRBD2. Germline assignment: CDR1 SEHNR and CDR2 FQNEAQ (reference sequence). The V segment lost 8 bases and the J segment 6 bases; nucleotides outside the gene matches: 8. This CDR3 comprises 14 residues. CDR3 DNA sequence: TGTGCCAGCCTTGGGGCAGCGGGAGCCGGGGAGCTGTTTTTT. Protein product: CASLGAAGAGELFF.

The CDR3 sequence is CASSLPRDRGEDTQYF. As DNA, the CDR3 is TGTGCCAGCAGTTTGCCCCGGGACAGGGGCGAGGATACGCAGTATTTT. The chain couples TRBV6-5 to TRBJ2-3; TRBD1 matches 10 bases. This CDR3 is 16 amino acids long. The trim removed 4 bases at V and 6 bases at J, leaving 10 bases unmatched. Per the germline V gene, CDR1 is MNHEY and CDR2 is SVGAGI.

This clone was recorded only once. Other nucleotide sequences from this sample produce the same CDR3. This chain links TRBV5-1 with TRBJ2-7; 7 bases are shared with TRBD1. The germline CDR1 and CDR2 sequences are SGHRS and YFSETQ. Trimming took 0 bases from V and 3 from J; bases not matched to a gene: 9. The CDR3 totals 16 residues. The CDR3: CASSLVEDRGLYEQYF. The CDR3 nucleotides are TGCGCCAGCAGCTTGGTGGAGGATAGGGGGCTCTACGAGCAGTACTTC.

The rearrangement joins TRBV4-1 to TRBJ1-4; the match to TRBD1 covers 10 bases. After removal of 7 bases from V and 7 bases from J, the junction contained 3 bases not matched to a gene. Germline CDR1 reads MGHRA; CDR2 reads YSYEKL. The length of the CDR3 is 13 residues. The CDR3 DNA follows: TGCGCCAGCAAATGGACAGGGGGTGAAAAACTGTTTTTT. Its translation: CASKWTGGEKLFF.

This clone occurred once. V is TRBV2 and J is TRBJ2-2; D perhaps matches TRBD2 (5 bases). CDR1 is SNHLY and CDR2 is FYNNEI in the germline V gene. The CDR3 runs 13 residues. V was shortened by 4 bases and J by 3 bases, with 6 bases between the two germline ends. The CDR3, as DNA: TGTGCCAGCAGTGTGAGGGACACCGGGGAGCTGTTTTTT. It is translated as CASSVRDTGELFF.

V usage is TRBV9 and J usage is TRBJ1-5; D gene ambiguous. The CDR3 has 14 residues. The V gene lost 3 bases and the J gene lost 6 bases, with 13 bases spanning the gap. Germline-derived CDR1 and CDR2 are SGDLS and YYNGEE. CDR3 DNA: TGTGCCAGCAGCGAGGGCGGAGCGGCTCAGCCCCAGCATTTT. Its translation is CASSEGGAAQPQHF.

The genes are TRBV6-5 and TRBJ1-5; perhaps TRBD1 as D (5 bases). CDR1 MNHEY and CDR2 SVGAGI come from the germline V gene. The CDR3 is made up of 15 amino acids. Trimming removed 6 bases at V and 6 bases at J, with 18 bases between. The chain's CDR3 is CASRTILQGPQPQHF. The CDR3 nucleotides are TGTGCCAGCAGGACCATCCTGCAGGGTCCTCAGCCCCAGCATTTT.

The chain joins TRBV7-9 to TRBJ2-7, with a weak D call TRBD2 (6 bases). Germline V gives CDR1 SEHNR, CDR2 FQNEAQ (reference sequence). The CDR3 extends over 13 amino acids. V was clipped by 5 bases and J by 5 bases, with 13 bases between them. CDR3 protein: CASSRDWADEQYF. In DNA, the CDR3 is TGTGCCAGCAGCCGGGACTGGGCGGACGAGCAGTACTTC.

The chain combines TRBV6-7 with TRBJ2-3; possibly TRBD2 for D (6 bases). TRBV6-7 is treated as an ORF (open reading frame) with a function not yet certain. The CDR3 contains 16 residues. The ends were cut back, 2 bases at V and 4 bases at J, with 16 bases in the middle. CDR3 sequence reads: CASSYPPRRAADTQYF. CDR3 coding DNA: TGTGCCAGCAGTTACCCCCCCCGGAGGGCTGCAGATACGCAGTATTTT.

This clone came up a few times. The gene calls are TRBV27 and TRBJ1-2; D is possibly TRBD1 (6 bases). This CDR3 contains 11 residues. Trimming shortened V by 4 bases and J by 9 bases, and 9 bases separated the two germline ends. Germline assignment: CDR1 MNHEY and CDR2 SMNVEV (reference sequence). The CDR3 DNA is TGTGCCAGCAGTTCACAGGGAAGCTACACCTTC. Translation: CASSSQGSYTF.

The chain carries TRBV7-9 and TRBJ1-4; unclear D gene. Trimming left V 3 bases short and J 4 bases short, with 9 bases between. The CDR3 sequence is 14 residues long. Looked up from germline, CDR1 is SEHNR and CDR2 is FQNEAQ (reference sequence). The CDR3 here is CASSLGHVNEKLFF. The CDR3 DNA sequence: TGTGCCAGCAGCTTGGGCCACGTTAATGAAAAACTGTTTTTT. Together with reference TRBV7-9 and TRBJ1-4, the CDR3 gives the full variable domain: DTGVSQNPRHKITKRGQNVTFRCDPISEHNRLYWYRQTLGQGPEFLTYFQNEAQLEKSRLLSDRFSAERPKGSFSTLEIQRTEQGDSAMYLCASSLGHVNEKLFFGSGTQLSVL.